Listed below are T cell receptor beta chains from one sample, sequenced in a study of shared clonotypes between healthy human individuals. This table comes from immunoSEQ multiplex PCR, and its TCRdb copy is limited to in-frame clones, with some not included. The sample includes about 2.3 million clones, over 90% of them seen just once. The sequenced sample was naive CD4+ T cells from PBMCs. These receptors all stem from a man between 18 and 35 years old in good health. Some clones in this sample may be carry-over from other donors' samples. Each CDR3 is given with its conserved first and last residue. D genes are given only for firm matches. Only part of the rows carry a size: once, few, many, or a class if the clone is expanded.

v_gene,d_gene,abundance,len,j_gene,CDR3aa,CDR3nt
TRBV4-1,-,-,17,TRBJ2-3,CASSQGSETRSLDTQYF,TGCGCCAGCAGCCAAGGGTCGGAAACCCGCTCCTTGGATACGCAGTATTTT
TRBV20-1,-,-,10,TRBJ2-7,CSARRVEQYF,TGCAGTGCTCGGAGGGTGGAGCAGTACTTC
TRBV5-5,-,once,14,TRBJ2-7,CASSSPGAPYEQYF,TGTGCCAGCAGCAGCCCGGGAGCACCCTACGAGCAGTACTTC
TRBV19,TRBD2,-,17,TRBJ2-6,CASSIPRGSSGANVLTF,TGTGCCAGTAGTATCCCCCGCGGGAGCTCTGGGGCCAACGTCCTGACTTTC
TRBV7-2,-,-,18,TRBJ1-2,CASSLAGSGGGINYGYTF,TGTGCCAGCAGCTTAGCCGGGTCGGGAGGGGGAATTAACTATGGCTACACCTTC
TRBV6-1,-,-,17,TRBJ2-5,CASSGSRYRPSKETQYF,TGTGCCAGCAGTGGGAGTAGGTACCGCCCGTCCAAAGAGACCCAGTACTTC
TRBV20-1,-,-,11,TRBJ1-2,CSTTDNYGYTF,TGCAGTACGACAGATAACTATGGCTACACCTTC
TRBV21-1,-,-,14,TRBJ1-4,CASSKSAGWEKLFF,TGTGCCAGCAGCAAATCAGCGGGGTGGGAAAAACTGTTTTTT
TRBV7-9,TRBD2,-,14,TRBJ2-3,CASTSGSGPDTQYF,TGTGCCAGCACCAGCGGGAGTGGCCCAGATACGCAGTATTTT
TRBV5-4,-,-,14,TRBJ1-6,CASSPDRPNSPLHF,TGTGCCAGCAGCCCCGACAGGCCTAATTCACCCCTCCACTTT
TRBV5-1,TRBD1,-,16,TRBJ1-1,CASSEKLTGGITEAFF,TGCGCCAGCAGCGAGAAGTTGACAGGGGGCATCACTGAAGCTTTCTTT
TRBV18,-,-,15,TRBJ1-1,CASSPTKGLYTEAFF,TGTGCCAGCTCACCTACAAAGGGCTTGTACACTGAAGCTTTCTTT
TRBV5-1,-,-,14,TRBJ1-1,CASSLAFGGTEAFF,TGCGCCAGCAGCTTGGCTTTCGGAGGGACTGAAGCTTTCTTT
TRBV5-1,TRBD1,-,15,TRBJ1-3,CASSLSGGDGNTIYF,TGCGCCAGCAGCTTGTCAGGGGGCGACGGGAACACCATATATTTT
TRBV2,TRBD1,-,15,TRBJ1-3,CASSGQGYSGNTIYF,TGTGCCAGCAGTGGACAGGGCTACTCTGGAAACACCATATATTTT
TRBV2,TRBD2,few,15,TRBJ2-7,CASSPALAGEYEQYF,TGTGCCAGCAGCCCAGCACTAGCGGGAGAGTACGAGCAGTACTTC
TRBV5-1,-,few,12,TRBJ2-7,CASSSGAYEQYF,TGCGCCAGCAGCTCCGGGGCGTACGAGCAGTACTTC
TRBV30,-,-,14,TRBJ1-4,CAWNTPNRREKLFF,TGTGCCTGGAACACACCTAATCGGCGGGAAAAACTGTTTTTT
TRBV10-3,TRBD2,-,13,TRBJ2-7,CATQAGTSTEQYF,TGTGCCACCCAGGCGGGGACTAGTACCGAGCAGTACTTC
TRBV5-1,TRBD1,-,16,TRBJ2-5,CASSTGSGTGGETQYF,TGCGCCAGCAGCACGGGATCCGGGACAGGGGGGGAGACCCAGTACTTC
TRBV28,-,-,13,TRBJ1-5,CASSQDFYQPQHF,TGTGCCAGCAGCCAGGATTTCTATCAGCCCCAGCATTTT
TRBV5-1,-,once,14,TRBJ1-1,CASSYYPTDTEAFF,TGCGCCAGCAGCTATTATCCGACGGACACTGAGGCTTTCTTT
TRBV5-1,-,-,15,TRBJ2-1,CASSLVGSGYNEQFF,TGCGCCAGCAGCTTGGTGGGTAGCGGCTACAATGAGCAGTTCTTC
TRBV30,-,-,11,TRBJ2-5,CAWSLPGTQYF,TGTGCCTGGAGTCTACCAGGGACCCAGTACTTC
TRBV4-1,-,-,15,TRBJ2-2,CASSQEGSHTGELFF,TGCGCCAGCAGCCAAGAAGGCAGTCACACCGGGGAGCTGTTTTTT
TRBV7-9,TRBD1,-,16,TRBJ2-5,CASSLDSGQDRETQYF,TGTGCCAGCAGCTTAGACTCGGGACAGGACCGAGAGACCCAGTACTTC
TRBV2,TRBD1,-,13,TRBJ1-1,CASRSTGVTEAFF,TGTGCCAGCAGATCTACAGGGGTAACTGAAGCTTTCTTT
TRBV21-1,-,-,14,TRBJ1-2,CASSKVLRGYGYTF,TGTGCCAGCAGCAAAGTTCTACGGGGCTATGGCTACACCTTC
TRBV5-5,-,-,14,TRBJ2-7,CASSLVAGSYEQYF,TGTGCCAGCAGCTTGGTTGCAGGGAGCTACGAGCAGTACTTC
TRBV28,TRBD1,-,14,TRBJ2-5,CASRRDRAPETQYF,TGTGCCAGCAGAAGGGACAGGGCCCCAGAGACCCAGTACTTC
TRBV15,TRBD1,-,15,TRBJ2-7,CATGPRQGAAYEQYF,TGTGCCACCGGTCCAAGACAGGGGGCTGCCTACGAGCAGTACTTC
TRBV30,-,-,13,TRBJ2-7,CAWSDGTRGEQYF,TGTGCCTGGAGTGACGGGACGAGAGGCGAGCAGTACTTC
TRBV5-1,TRBD2,-,17,TRBJ2-5,CASSLGLAGGIGETQYF,TGCGCCAGCAGCCTGGGTCTAGCGGGAGGAATCGGAGAGACCCAGTACTTC
TRBV4-3,-,-,13,TRBJ1-1,CASSQDWGSEAFF,TGCGCCAGCAGCCAAGATTGGGGGTCTGAAGCTTTCTTT
TRBV19,-,once,16,TRBJ2-7,CASSSSGTGSSYEQYF,TGTGCCAGTAGTAGTAGCGGGACAGGTTCATCCTACGAGCAGTACTTC
TRBV2,-,-,13,TRBJ2-3,CASAWSGEDTQYF,TGTGCCAGCGCCTGGTCAGGCGAGGATACGCAGTATTTT
TRBV28,TRBD1,-,17,TRBJ1-1,CASTRGIGGTLNTEAFF,TGTGCCAGCACCCGCGGCATAGGGGGCACATTGAACACTGAAGCTTTCTTT
TRBV6-4,-,-,12,TRBJ1-1,CDGGSRNTEAFF,TGCGATGGGGGCAGTCGGAACACTGAAGCTTTCTTT
TRBV4-3,-,-,15,TRBJ2-4,CASSHRTGDLNIQYF,TGCGCCAGCAGCCACCGGACGGGGGATTTAAACATTCAGTACTTC
TRBV28,-,-,13,TRBJ2-7,CATKRPIPGEQYF,TGTGCCACAAAGAGGCCAATTCCGGGGGAGCAGTACTTC
TRBV10-3,TRBD1,-,17,TRBJ2-7,CAISESPSGTGVYEQYF,TGTGCCATCAGTGAGTCACCCTCCGGGACAGGGGTATACGAGCAGTACTTC
TRBV6-5,TRBD1,-,15,TRBJ1-1,CASSLQGRGNTEAFF,TGTGCCAGCAGTCTACAGGGGCGTGGGAACACTGAAGCTTTCTTT
TRBV29-1,-,-,12,TRBJ2-1,CSASPPGTEQFF,TGCAGCGCAAGTCCTCCGGGGACTGAGCAGTTCTTC
TRBV6-6,-,once,12,TRBJ2-7,CASAGSSDEQYF,TGTGCCAGCGCGGGCTCCTCGGACGAGCAGTACTTC
TRBV7-7,-,-,16,TRBJ2-6,CASSQSTGIGANVLTF,TGTGCCAGCAGCCAATCGACAGGAATAGGAGCCAACGTCCTGACTTTC
TRBV7-6,TRBD1,-,18,TRBJ2-1,CASSLVGVGTGLVNEQFF,TGTGCCAGCAGCTTAGTAGGAGTCGGGACAGGGTTGGTGAATGAGCAGTTCTTC
TRBV28,-,-,15,TRBJ2-2,CASRSRGASTGELFF,TGTGCCAGCAGGTCCCGGGGGGCGAGCACCGGGGAGCTGTTTTTT
TRBV5-1,TRBD2,-,20,TRBJ2-7,CASSLANGTSGKSVIHEQYF,TGCGCCAGCAGCTTGGCCAATGGGACTAGCGGGAAATCGGTAATCCACGAGCAGTACTTC
TRBV6-1,TRBD1,-,15,TRBJ1-5,CASRDPGQGNQPQHF,TGTGCCAGCAGGGATCCGGGACAGGGTAATCAGCCCCAGCATTTT
TRBV7-8,TRBD1,once,13,TRBJ1-1,CASSLRTGGDVFF,TGTGCCAGCAGCCTAAGGACAGGCGGGGATGTTTTCTTT